This T cell receptor beta chain was captured by sequencing in a study of blood T cell repertoires in COVID-19. Across the study: Acute and convalescent COVID-19 specimens originated in the United States, Italy and Spain. PBMCs, B-cell-depleted T cells, or T cells provided the cDNA or gDNA that made up the material.

The CDR3 extends over 14 amino acids. The V gene's germline CDR1 is MNHEY and CDR2 SVGAGI. V gave up 4 bases and J gave up 4 bases, with 13 bases separating them. Original handling: Counts of nucleated cells, estimated from reference gene primer amplification, were obtained. The repertoire was sequenced with immunoSEQ multiplex PCR; TCRdb's copy has only in-frame clones and lacks some. V, J and clone size are those of that table, while D and trimming were read from the DNA. The sample records a few hundred thousand clones, over 65% being singletons. Material: peripheral blood. This receptor was identified in a man in his 60s who had recovered from COVID-19. This chain joins TRBV6-5 and TRBJ1-1, with D perhaps matching TRBD1 (6 bases). The chain's CDR3 is CASSSQGVSTEAFF. CDR3 bases: TGTGCCAGCAGTTCACAGGGAGTAAGCACTGAAGCTTTCTTT.